A single sample gave rise to the 17 T cell receptor beta chains below, sequenced in a study of shared clonotypes between healthy human individuals. Measured with immunoSEQ multiplex PCR; TCRdb has only the in-frame clones, and not every one. The top ten hold roughly 13% of the sample, which has hundreds of thousands of clones, about four fifths seen once. Specimen: PBMCs. These receptor sequences come from a woman between 40 and 55 years old in good health. Some clones in this sample may be carry-over from other donors' samples.

This clone showed up just once. The rearrangement links TRBV10-3 to TRBJ2-7; 9 nucleotides align to TRBD2. The CDR3 has 17 residues. CDR1 is ENHRY, CDR2 SYGVKD, per germline. J gave up 4 bases and V 0 bases, and 10 bases lay outside the gene matches. CDR3 nucleotide sequence: TGTGCCATCAGTGAGTCGAGGGGGCTTAGCGGGAGTTACGAGCAGTACTTC. This translates into CAISESRGLSGSYEQYF.

The chain recombines TRBV19 with TRBJ2-2; 12 bases match TRBD1. The germline V gene encodes CDR1 LNHDA and CDR2 SQIVND (reference sequence). The CDR3 consists of 14 residues. J gave up 8 bases and V 4 bases, and 2 bases lay outside the gene matches. DNA of the CDR3: TGTGCCAGTAGTAGGGACAGGGGGCCGGGGGAGCTGTTTTTT. Amino acid sequence: CASSRDRGPGELFF.

The rearrangement joins TRBV15 to TRBJ2-7; D uncertain. Trimming shortened V by 5 bases and J by 4 bases, and 9 bases separated the two germline ends. There are 12 residues in the CDR3. Germline CDR1 is LNHNV and CDR2 is YYDKDF (reference sequence). In nucleotides, the CDR3 is TGTGCCACCAGCGGGAATGGGTACGAGCAGTACTTC. Translating gives CATSGNGYEQYF.

The chain links TRBV5-6 to TRBJ2-1; 7 bases map to TRBD2. CDR3 length: 15 residues. V lost 2 bases and J lost 2; bases outside the gene matches: 4. The germline gives CDR1 SGHDT, CDR2 YYEEEE. The CDR3 nucleotides are TGTGCCAGCAGCTTTGGGGGGAGGGCCTACAATGAGCAGTTCTTC. It encodes CASSFGGRAYNEQFF.

V is TRBV10-1 and J is TRBJ2-3; 8 bases match TRBD2. Trimming at V came to 5 bases and at J to 5 bases, leaving 3 bases not matched to a gene. Germline V CDR1 and CDR2: WNHNN, SYGVQD (reference sequence). The CDR3 spans 13 residues. The DNA for the CDR3 is TGCGCCAGCAGTCCGGGACTAGAAGATACGCAGTATTTT. The encoded protein is CASSPGLEDTQYF.

V and J are TRBV5-1 and TRBJ2-7, with D perhaps TRBD1 (6 bases). V shed 2 bases and J shed 1 base, with 7 bases lying between them. CDR3 size: 13 residues. Germline CDR1 reads SGHRS; CDR2 reads YFSETQ. The CDR3, as DNA: TGCGCCAGCAGCTTACAGGGATCCTACGAGCAGTACTTC. Translation: CASSLQGSYEQYF.

The chain uses TRBV19 and TRBJ2-5; no clear D. Looked up from germline, CDR1 is LNHDA and CDR2 is SQIVND (reference sequence). The V end was cut by 3 bases, the J end by 4 bases, with 9 bases between. CDR3 length: 13 residues. The CDR3 DNA sequence: TGTGCCAGTAGTATTAGGTTTCCAGAGACCCAGTACTTC. Its translation: CASSIRFPETQYF.

The chain joins TRBV5-5 to TRBJ2-7; the D is unclear. The germline gives CDR1 SGHKS, CDR2 YYEKEE (reference sequence). Between the trimmed V and J ends, which lost 0 bases and 6 bases, there was a span of 13 bases. The CDR3 totals 14 residues. CDR3 sequence reads: CASSLGVPPVEQYF. CDR3 DNA sequence: TGTGCCAGCAGCTTGGGGGTTCCCCCCGTCGAGCAGTACTTC.

This rearrangement joins TRBV2 to TRBJ2-7; tentatively, D is TRBD1 (6 bases). V was pared by 6 bases and J by 4 bases, with 16 bases between. The V gene's germline CDR1 is SNHLY and CDR2 FYNNEI. The CDR3 runs 14 residues. The CDR3 DNA is TGTGCCAGCAGACCAACCTTGGACAGTTACGAGCAGTACTTC. It is translated as CASRPTLDSYEQYF.

The chain recombines TRBV6-1 with TRBJ2-3; 12 positions agree with TRBD2. Germline assignment: CDR1 MNHNS and CDR2 SASEGT. The CDR3 spans 15 residues. V dropped 5 bases and J dropped 3; count of bases not matched to a gene: 3. CDR3 coding DNA: TGTGCCAGCAGTCGACTAGCGGGAGTGACAGATACGCAGTATTTT. It is translated as CASSRLAGVTDTQYF.

The chain employs TRBV28 and TRBJ1-5; TRBD1 might be the D (5 bases). Germline V gene data show CDR1 as MDHEN and CDR2 as SYDVKM. The length of the CDR3 is 16 residues. Trimming pared 3 bases from V and 3 bases from J, leaving 15 bases between. The CDR3: CASSFQGGGNNQPQHF. The DNA for the CDR3 is TGTGCCAGCAGTTTTCAGGGCGGGGGGAACAATCAGCCCCAGCATTTT.

This sequence joins TRBV7-3 and TRBJ2-6, with D tentatively TRBD1 (5 bases). V lost 5 bases, J lost 0 bases, and 8 bases lay in between. The CDR3 has 15 residues. Per germline, CDR1 SGHTA and CDR2 FQGTGA. DNA for the CDR3: TGTGCCAGCAGCCAGGGAATCTCTGGGGCCAACGTCCTGACTTTC. Its protein product is CASSQGISGANVLTF.

The V gene is TRBV9, the J gene TRBJ2-5; the D call may be TRBD1 or TRBD2 (5 bases each). V was cut by 0 bases and J by 1 base, with 13 bases left in between. Germline loops: CDR1 SGDLS, CDR2 YYNGEE. This CDR3 is built from 16 residues. CDR3 protein: CASSVVGASLQETQYF. CDR3 nucleotide sequence: TGTGCCAGCAGCGTAGTCGGGGCCAGCCTCCAAGAGACCCAGTACTTC.

The chain carries TRBV25-1 and TRBJ2-2, with 7 bases aligning to TRBD1. Germline CDR1 reads MGHDK; CDR2 reads SYGVNS. V was clipped by 3 bases and J by 3 bases; unmatched bases: 4. This CDR3 is 15 amino acids long. The CDR3 region is CASSDPGQYTGELFF. The CDR3 nucleotides read TGTGCCAGCAGTGACCCGGGACAGTACACCGGGGAGCTGTTTTTT.

V usage is TRBV18 and J usage is TRBJ2-6, with D uncertain. V lost 1 base and J 0 bases, leaving 7 bases between the germline ends. The CDR3 contains 16 residues. Germline loops: CDR1 KGHSH, CDR2 LQKENI. CDR3 DNA: TGTGCCAGCTCACCACAACAATCCTCTGGGGCCAACGTCCTGACTTTC. It translates to CASSPQQSSGANVLTF.

The chain couples TRBV18 to TRBJ1-3, with D uncertain. Trimming removed 4 bases from V and 4 bases from J, with 14 bases in between. Per the germline V gene, CDR1 is KGHSH and CDR2 is LQKENI. CDR3 length: 15 residues. Written as DNA, the CDR3 is TGTGCCAGCTCACAGACACCTCTGACCGGAAACACCATATATTTT. Translating it yields CASSQTPLTGNTIYF.

This clone showed up just a few times. The chain combines TRBV30 with TRBJ2-3, with D perhaps matching TRBD2 (5 bases). The CDR3 has 13 amino acids. Trimming took off 7 bases at V and 4 bases at J, with 15 bases between the two ends. In germline, CDR1 is GTSNPN, CDR2 SVGIG (reference sequence). The DNA of the CDR3 is TGTGCCTCGAGCGGCGGACTGGCAGATACGCAGTATTTT. Its translation is CASSGGLADTQYF.